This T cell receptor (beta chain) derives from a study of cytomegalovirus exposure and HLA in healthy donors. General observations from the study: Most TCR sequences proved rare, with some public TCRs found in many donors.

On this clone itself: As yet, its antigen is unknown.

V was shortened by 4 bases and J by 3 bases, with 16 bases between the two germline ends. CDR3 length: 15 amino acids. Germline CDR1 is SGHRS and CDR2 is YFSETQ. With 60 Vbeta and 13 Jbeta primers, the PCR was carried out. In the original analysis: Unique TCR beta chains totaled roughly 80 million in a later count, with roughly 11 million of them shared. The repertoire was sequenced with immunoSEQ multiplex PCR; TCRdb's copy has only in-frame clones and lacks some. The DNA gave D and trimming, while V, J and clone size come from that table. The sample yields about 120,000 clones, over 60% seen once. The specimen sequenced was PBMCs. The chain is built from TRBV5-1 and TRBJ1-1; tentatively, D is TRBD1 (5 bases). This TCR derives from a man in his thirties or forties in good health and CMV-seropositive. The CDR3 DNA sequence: TGCGCCAGCAGCCCCAGACAGCGTGGGGACACTGAAGCTTTCTTT. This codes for CASSPRQRGDTEAFF. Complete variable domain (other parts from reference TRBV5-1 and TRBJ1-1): KAGVTQTPRYLIKTRGQQVTLSCSPISGHRSVSWYQQTPGQGLQFLFEYFSETQRNKGNFPGRFSGRQFSNSRSEMNVSTLELGDSALYLCASSPRQRGDTEAFFGQGTRLTVV.